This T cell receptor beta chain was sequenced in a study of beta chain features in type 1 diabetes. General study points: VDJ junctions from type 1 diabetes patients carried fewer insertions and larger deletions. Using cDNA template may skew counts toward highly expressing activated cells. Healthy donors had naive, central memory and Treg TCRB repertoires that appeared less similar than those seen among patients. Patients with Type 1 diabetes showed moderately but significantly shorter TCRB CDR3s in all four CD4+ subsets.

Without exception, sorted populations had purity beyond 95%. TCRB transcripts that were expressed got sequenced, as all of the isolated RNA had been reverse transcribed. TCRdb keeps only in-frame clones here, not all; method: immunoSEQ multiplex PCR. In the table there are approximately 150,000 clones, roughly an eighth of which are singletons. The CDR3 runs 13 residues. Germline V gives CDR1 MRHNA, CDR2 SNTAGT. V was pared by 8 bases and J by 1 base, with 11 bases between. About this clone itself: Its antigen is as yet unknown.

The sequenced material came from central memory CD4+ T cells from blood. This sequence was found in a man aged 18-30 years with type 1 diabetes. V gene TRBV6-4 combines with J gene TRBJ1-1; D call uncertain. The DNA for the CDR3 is TGTGCCAGCCTCACAGAGGGGAACACTGAAGCTTTCTTT. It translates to CASLTEGNTEAFF.